What follows are 13 T cell receptor beta chains derived from one specimen sequenced in a study of response to subunit inactivated influenza vaccine. TCRdb processed the RT-PCR reads anew with MiXCR; each CDR3 protein has one entry. The sample includes roughly 700,000 distinct CDR3 sequences, about 15% of them seen just once. The sequencing here drew on PBMCs from blood, taken around 14 days before vaccination. The receptors originated from a man aged 50 to 59 who received an inactivated influenza vaccine.

DNA for the CDR3: TGCGCCAGCAGCCCGGAGCCGGGAAGAGGGTGGAACACCATATATTTT. As protein: CASSPEPGRGWNTIYF. The V call is TRBV5-1, the J call TRBJ1-3; D ambiguous. The CDR3 totals 16 residues. The germline gives CDR1 SGHRS, CDR2 YFSETQ. Trimming shortened V by 4 bases and J by 7 bases, and 21 bases separated the two germline ends. Full variable domain (missing parts from reference TRBV5-1 and TRBJ1-3): KAGVTQTPRYLIKTRGQQVTLSCSPISGHRSVSWYQQTPGQGLQFLFEYFSETQRNKGNFPGRFSGRQFSNSRSEMNVSTLELGDSALYLCASSPEPGRGWNTIYFGEGSWLTVV.

The chain couples TRBV5-1 to TRBJ2-3; D uncertain. The germline CDR1 and CDR2 sequences are SGHRS and YFSETQ. This CDR3 is built from 14 residues. V lost 4 bases, J lost 0 bases, and 9 bases lay in between. CDR3 region: CASSTTSSTDTQYF. CDR3 bases: TGCGCCAGCAGCACTACATCTAGCACAGATACGCAGTATTTT.

Points on this clonotype: At one boundary the junction diverges from the germline segment, which might be a read error. This chain joins TRBV7-9 and TRBJ2-1; no clear D gene. There are 13 residues in the CDR3. The germline V gene has CDR1 SEHNR and CDR2 FQNEAQ (reference sequence). Here the CDR3 DNA reads TGTGCCAGCAGGTTAGAGACGTACAATGAGCAGTTCTTC. It is translated as CASRLETYNEQFF.

The sample holds a few counts of this clonotype. This chain uses TRBV11-1 with TRBJ2-3; 7 bases are shared with TRBD2. The junction had 14 bases not matched to a gene; V was cut back by 2 bases and J by 0 bases. The germline V gene has CDR1 SGHAT and CDR2 FQDESV (reference sequence). This CDR3 comprises 19 residues. Written as DNA, the CDR3 is TGTGCCAGCAGCTTAATCCCCTGGGCTAGCGGTTCTAGCACAGATACGCAGTATTTT. Translation: CASSLIPWASGSSTDTQYF.

Of note for this clonotype: At one end, the junction sequence differs from germline, possibly due to a read error. The chain carries TRBV10-3 and TRBJ2-1, with D perhaps matching TRBD1 (6 bases). This CDR3 has 14 residues. Germline V gene data show CDR1 as ENHRY and CDR2 as SYGVKD. The CDR3 sequence: CAICESTGNNEQFF. The CDR3 nucleotides read TGTGCCATCTGTGAGTCGACAGGAAACAATGAGCAGTTCTTC.

This chain joins TRBV20-1 and TRBJ2-7; possibly TRBD2 for D (7 bases). Trimming pared 0 bases from V and 9 bases from J, leaving 18 bases between. Germline V lookup: CDR1 DFQATT, CDR2 SNEGSKA (reference sequence). CDR3 size: 14 residues. CDR3 region: CSARDGGGASGQYF. The DNA for the CDR3 is TGCAGTGCTAGAGATGGGGGGGGGGCCTCCGGGCAGTACTTC.

The chain couples TRBV30 to TRBJ2-6; no reliable D call. The CDR3 length is 16 residues. Between the trimmed V and J ends, which lost 0 bases and 0 bases, there was a span of 9 bases. Germline CDR1 is GTSNPN and CDR2 is SVGIG (reference sequence). The CDR3 coding sequence is TGTGCCTGGAGTGTAACATCACCCTCTGGGGCCAACGTCCTGACTTTC. This gives the protein CAWSVTSPSGANVLTF.

The chain combines TRBV7-9 with TRBJ2-1; D remains ambiguous. This CDR3 is 13 amino acids long. Germline CDR1 SEHNR, CDR2 FQNEAQ (reference sequence). V was shortened by 2 bases and J by 7 bases, with 9 bases between the two germline ends. The CDR3 spells CASSLYDSNEQFF. Written as DNA, the CDR3 is TGTGCCAGCAGCTTATATGACTCAAATGAGCAGTTCTTC.

The table lists this clonotype with many counts. CDR3 sequence (DNA): TGTGCCAGCAGCCGCGATCACAATCAGCCCCAGCATTTT. This codes for CASSRDHNQPQHF. J is TRBJ1-5 and V is TRBV12-3 or TRBV12-4; D not resolved. The CDR3 runs to 13 residues. The germline V and J ends were trimmed by 6 bases and 3 bases, with 9 bases remaining between them.

The gene calls are TRBV5-6 and TRBJ1-2; D not resolved. This CDR3 has 16 amino acids. V lost 0 bases, J lost 5 bases, and 17 bases lay in between. Looked up from germline, CDR1 is SGHDT and CDR2 is YYEEEE. CDR3 bases: TGTGCCAGCAGCTTGGAAAGGTCAGGCCGCCGGTATGGCTACACCTTC. Its translation is CASSLERSGRRYGYTF. Variable domain in full (rest from reference TRBV5-6 and TRBJ1-2): DAGVTQSPTHLIKTRGQQVTLRCSPKSGHDTVSWYQQALGQGPQFIFQYYEEEERQRGNFPDRFSGHQFPNYSSELNVNALLLGDSALYLCASSLERSGRRYGYTFGSGTRLTVV.

The genes are TRBV6-1 and TRBJ2-1, with a possible D match to TRBD1 (6 bases). Trimming pared 2 bases from V and 6 bases from J, leaving 23 bases between. Germline V lookup: CDR1 MNHNS, CDR2 SASEGT. The length of the CDR3 is 18 residues. The CDR3 coding sequence is TGTGCCAGCAGTGAATATGGTGAGGGGGAAAGGCCACCCAATGAGCAGTTCTTC. Translated: CASSEYGEGERPPNEQFF.

This clonotype was detected a few times. J is TRBJ1-1 and V is TRBV5-1, with a weak D call TRBD1 (5 bases). Trimming pared 0 bases from V and 3 bases from J, leaving 12 bases between. Germline assignment: CDR1 SGHRS and CDR2 YFSETQ. The CDR3 is 15 amino acids. The CDR3 DNA is TGCGCCAGCAGCTTGGAGCCAGGGAGGGACACTGAAGCTTTCTTT. It is translated as CASSLEPGRDTEAFF.

The chain links TRBV5-5 to TRBJ2-2; D gene ambiguous. The CDR3 loop spans 15 amino acids. V was clipped by 5 bases and J by 5 bases, with 16 bases between them. CDR1 is SGHKS and CDR2 is YYEKEE in the germline V gene (reference sequence). The CDR3 sequence is CASRSQIESTGELFF. As DNA, the CDR3 is TGTGCCAGCAGGTCCCAAATCGAGAGTACCGGGGAGCTGTTTTTT.